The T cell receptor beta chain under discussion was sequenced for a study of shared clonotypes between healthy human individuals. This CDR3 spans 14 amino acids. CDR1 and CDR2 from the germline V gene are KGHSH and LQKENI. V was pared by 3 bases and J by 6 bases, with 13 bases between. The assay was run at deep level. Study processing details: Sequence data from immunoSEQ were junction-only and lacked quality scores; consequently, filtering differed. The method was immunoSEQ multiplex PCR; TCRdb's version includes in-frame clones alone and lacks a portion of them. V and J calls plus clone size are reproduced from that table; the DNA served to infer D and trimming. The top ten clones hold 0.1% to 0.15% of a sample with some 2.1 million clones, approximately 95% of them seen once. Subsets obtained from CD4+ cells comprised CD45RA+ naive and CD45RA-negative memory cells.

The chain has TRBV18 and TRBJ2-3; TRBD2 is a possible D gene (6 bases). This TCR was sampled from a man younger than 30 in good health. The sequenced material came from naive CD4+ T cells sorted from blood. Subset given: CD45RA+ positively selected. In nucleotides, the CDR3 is TGTGCCAGCTCACCCGGCGCAGGAGGGGATACGCAGTATTTT. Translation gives CASSPGAGGDTQYF.